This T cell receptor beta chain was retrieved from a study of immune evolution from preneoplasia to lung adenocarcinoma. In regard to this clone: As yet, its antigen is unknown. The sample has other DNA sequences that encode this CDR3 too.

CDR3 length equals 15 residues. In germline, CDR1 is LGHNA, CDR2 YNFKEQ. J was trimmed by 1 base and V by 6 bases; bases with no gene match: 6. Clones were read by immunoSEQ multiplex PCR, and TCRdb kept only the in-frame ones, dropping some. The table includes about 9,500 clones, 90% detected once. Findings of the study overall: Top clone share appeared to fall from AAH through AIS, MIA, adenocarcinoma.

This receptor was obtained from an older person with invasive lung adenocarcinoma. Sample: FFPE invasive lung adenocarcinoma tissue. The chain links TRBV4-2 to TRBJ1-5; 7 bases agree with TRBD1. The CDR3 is CASRLGTASNQPQHF. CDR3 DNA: TGTGCCAGCAGACTTGGGACAGCGAGCAATCAGCCCCAGCATTTT.